A selection of T cell receptor beta chains follows, all from one sample in a study of patients and donors after allogeneic stem cell transplantation. TCRdb analysed the RT-PCR reads with MiXCR anew, one entry per CDR3 protein. The sample yields about a million distinct CDR3 sequences, 18% seen once. Sequencing was performed on blood, either unsorted or a sorted T cell fraction (not recorded which). These receptor sequences come from a human donor who was either an allogeneic HSCT recipient or a stem cell or donor lymphocyte infusion donor (not recorded which). It is not recorded whose cells these are; they may come from a transplant donor. CDR3s include the opening cysteine and the closing phenylalanine or tryptophan. The order of the fields is V gene, D gene, clone size, J gene, CDR3 protein, CDR3 DNA. A D gene is named only where the DNA matches it firmly. Clone size, where shown, is once, few, many, or a class for clones that have expanded.

>TRBV20-1|-|-|TRBJ1-5
CSVRDPPARQPQHF
TGCAGTGTTAGGGACCCCCCGGCAAGGCAGCCCCAGCATTTT
>TRBV12-3/TRBV12-4|-|-|TRBJ1-1
CASSFIGATEAFF
TGTGCCAGCAGTTTTATAGGGGCCACTGAAGCTTTCTTT
>TRBV6-1|TRBD2|few|TRBJ2-2
CASSKGTSSGELFF
TGTGCCAGCAGTAAAGGGACTAGCTCCGGGGAGCTGTTTTTT
>TRBV5-1|-|many|TRBJ1-1
CASSLGAGSTEAFF
TGCGCCAGCAGCTTGGGAGCAGGATCAACTGAAGCTTTCTTT
>TRBV10-3|TRBD1|-|TRBJ1-4
CAISEGTGGSVQEKLFF
TGTGCCATCAGTGAGGGGACAGGGGGTTCAGTTCAGGAAAAACTGTTTTTT
>TRBV15|-|few|TRBJ1-6
CATSGSPTGRGGSPLHF
TGTGCCACCAGCGGAAGCCCCACTGGCAGGGGCGGCTCACCCCTCCACTTT
>TRBV29-1|-|many|TRBJ2-5
CSVVIGEETQYF
TGCAGCGTTGTGATAGGGGAAGAGACCCAGTACTTC
>TRBV11-2|-|-|TRBJ2-6
CASSLVGQAYSGANVLTF
TGTGCCAGCAGCTTAGTGGGGCAGGCTTACTCTGGGGCCAACGTCCTGACTTTC
>TRBV7-2|-|-|TRBJ2-3
CASSLAGGGVTDTQYF
TGTGCCAGCAGCTTAGCGGGAGGAGGAGTCACAGATACGCAGTATTTT
>TRBV7-2|-|few|TRBJ2-7
CASSLDTILYEQYF
TGTGCCAGCAGCTTAGACACTATTCTCTACGAGCAGTACTTC
>TRBV4-1|TRBD1|-|TRBJ2-7
CASSHFPSGQGALYEQYF
TGCGCCAGCAGCCATTTCCCCTCGGGACAGGGGGCTTTGTACGAGCAGTACTTC
>TRBV12-3/TRBV12-4|-|few|TRBJ1-1
CASSQGLGLEAFF
TGTGCCAGCAGCCAGGGCCTGGGGCTTGAAGCTTTCTTT
>TRBV9|TRBD2|-|TRBJ2-2
CASSVGAGPGELFF
TGTGCCAGCAGCGTAGGAGCGGGACCCGGGGAGCTGTTTTTT
>TRBV6-6|-|-|TRBJ2-7
CASLSLYEQYF
TGTGCCAGCCTCAGCCTCTACGAGCAGTACTTC
>TRBV4-2|-|few|TRBJ2-6
CASSQESSSARGAFGANVLTF
TGTGCCAGCAGCCAAGAAAGTAGCTCGGCCAGGGGTGCTTTTGGGGCCAACGTCCTGACTTTC
>TRBV9|TRBD2|few|TRBJ2-5
CASSVSGASGGQETQYF
TGTGCCAGCAGCGTATCCGGTGCTAGCGGGGGACAAGAGACCCAGTACTTC
>TRBV3-1|-|-|TRBJ2-5
CASSQTGHPQETQYF
TGTGCCAGCAGCCAAACGGGACACCCCCAAGAGACCCAGTACTTC
>TRBV5-1|-|many|TRBJ2-3
CASSLGTTDTQYF
TGCGCCAGCAGCTTGGGGACCACAGATACGCAGTATTTT
>TRBV7-9|-|-|TRBJ2-4
CASSLSGTENIQYF
TGTGCCAGCAGCTTAAGCGGGACAGAAAACATTCAGTACTTC
>TRBV20-1|-|-|TRBJ2-7
CSGVQTGYEQYF
TGCAGTGGGGTACAAACGGGATACGAGCAGTACTTC
>TRBV20-1|-|few|TRBJ1-5
CSARGGTPTLGNQPQHF
TGCAGTGCTAGGGGGGGGACCCCAACCCTGGGCAATCAGCCCCAGCATTTT
>TRBV7-9|-|few|TRBJ1-2
CASSSPSGDGYTF
TGTGCCAGCAGCTCCCCGAGCGGGGATGGCTACACCTTC